This paragraph reports one TCR beta chain. Generated by immunoSEQ multiplex PCR, the TCRdb table keeps only in-frame clones and is missing some. This table holds some 260,000 clones, around 80% found once. Study members were between about 18 and 95 years old and lived in around 24 US regions. Participants' own reports of clinical history determined their cohort assignment. The data stem from a study of blood T cell repertoires in COVID-19. Material: PBMCs or T cells enriched from blood (not recorded which). The clonotype originates from a man between 25 and 39 years old with acute COVID-19.

The CDR3 loop is CASSHRNRGEQYV. The DNA of the CDR3 is TGTGCCAGCAGCCATCGAAATCGGGGAGAGCAGTACGTC. The genes are TRBV14 and TRBJ2-7, with D possibly being TRBD2 (5 bases). V lost 3 bases and J lost 7, with 13 bases in between. CDR3 length equals 13 residues. Looked up from germline, CDR1 is SGHDN and CDR2 is FVKESK.